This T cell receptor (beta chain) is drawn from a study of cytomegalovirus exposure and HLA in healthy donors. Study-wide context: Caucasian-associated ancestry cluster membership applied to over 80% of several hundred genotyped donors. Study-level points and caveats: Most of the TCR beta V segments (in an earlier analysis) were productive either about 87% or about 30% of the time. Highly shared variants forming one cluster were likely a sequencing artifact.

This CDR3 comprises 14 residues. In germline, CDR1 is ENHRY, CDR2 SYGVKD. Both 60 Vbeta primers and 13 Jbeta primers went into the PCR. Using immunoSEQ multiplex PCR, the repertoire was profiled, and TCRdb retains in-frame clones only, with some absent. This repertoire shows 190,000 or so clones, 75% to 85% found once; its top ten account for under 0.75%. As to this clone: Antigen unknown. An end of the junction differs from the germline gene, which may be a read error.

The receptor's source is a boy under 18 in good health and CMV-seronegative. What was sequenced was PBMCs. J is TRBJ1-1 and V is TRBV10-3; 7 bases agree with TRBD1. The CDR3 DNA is TGTGCCATGAGTGAAGGAGGGGGCTTGAATGGAGCTTTCTTT. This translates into CAMSEGGGLNGAFF.